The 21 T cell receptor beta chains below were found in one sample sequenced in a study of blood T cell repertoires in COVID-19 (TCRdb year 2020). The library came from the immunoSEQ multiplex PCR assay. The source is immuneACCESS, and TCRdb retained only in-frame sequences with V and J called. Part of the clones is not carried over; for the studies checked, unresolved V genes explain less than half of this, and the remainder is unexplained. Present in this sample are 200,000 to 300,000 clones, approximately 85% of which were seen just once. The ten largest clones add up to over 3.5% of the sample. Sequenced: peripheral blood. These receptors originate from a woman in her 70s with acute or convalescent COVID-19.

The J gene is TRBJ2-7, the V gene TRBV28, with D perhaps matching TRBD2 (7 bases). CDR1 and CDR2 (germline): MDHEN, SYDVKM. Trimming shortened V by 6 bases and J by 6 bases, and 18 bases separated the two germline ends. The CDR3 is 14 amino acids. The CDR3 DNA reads TGTGCCAGCAGCCCTGGGGGGGGGCAGCTCGAGCAGTACTTC. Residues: CASSPGGGQLEQYF.

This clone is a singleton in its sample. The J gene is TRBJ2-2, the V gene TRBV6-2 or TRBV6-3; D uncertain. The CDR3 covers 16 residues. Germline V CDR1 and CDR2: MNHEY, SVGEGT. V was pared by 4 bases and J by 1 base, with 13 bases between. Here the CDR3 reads CASSSEPTGNTGELFF. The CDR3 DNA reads TGTGCCAGCAGTTCAGAACCGACTGGGAACACCGGGGAGCTGTTTTTT.

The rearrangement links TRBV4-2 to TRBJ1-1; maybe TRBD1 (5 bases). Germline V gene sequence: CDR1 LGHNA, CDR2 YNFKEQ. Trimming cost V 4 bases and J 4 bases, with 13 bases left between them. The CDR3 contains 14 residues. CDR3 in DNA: TGTGCCAGCAGCCTTGTAGGGGTCGTCACTGAAGCTTTCTTT. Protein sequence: CASSLVGVVTEAFF.

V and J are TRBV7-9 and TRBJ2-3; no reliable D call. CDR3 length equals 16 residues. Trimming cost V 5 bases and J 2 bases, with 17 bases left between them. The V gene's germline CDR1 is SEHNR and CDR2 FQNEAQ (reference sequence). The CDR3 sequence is CASSPPTNLYTDTQYF. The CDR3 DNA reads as TGTGCCAGCAGCCCCCCGACAAACTTATACACAGATACGCAGTATTTT.

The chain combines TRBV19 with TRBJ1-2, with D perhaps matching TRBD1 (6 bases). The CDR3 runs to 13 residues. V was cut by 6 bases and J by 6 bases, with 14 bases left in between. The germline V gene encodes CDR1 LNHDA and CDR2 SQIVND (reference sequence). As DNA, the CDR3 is TGTGCCAGTAGGGACAGACCCGCTAATGGCTACACCTTC. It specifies CASRDRPANGYTF.

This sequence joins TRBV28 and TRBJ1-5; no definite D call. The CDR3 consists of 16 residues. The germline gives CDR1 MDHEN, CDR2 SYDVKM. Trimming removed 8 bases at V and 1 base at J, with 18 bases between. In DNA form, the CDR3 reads TGTGCCAGCCGGTCAGCGGAATTTTGGAGCAATCAGCCCCAGCATTTT. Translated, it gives CASRSAEFWSNQPQHF.

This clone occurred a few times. The CDR3 sequence is CASSPTQGQSSYNSPLHF. The CDR3 DNA reads TGTGCCAGCAGCCCCACTCAGGGACAGAGCTCCTATAATTCACCCCTCCACTTT. The rearrangement uses TRBV5-6 and TRBJ1-6; TRBD1 matches 7 bases. Germline lookup yields CDR1 SGHDT and CDR2 YYEEEE. The CDR3 sequence is 18 residues long. Trimming cost V 4 bases and J 0 bases; bases outside gene matches: 10. The full variable domain, rest sourced from reference TRBV5-6 and TRBJ1-6, is DAGVTQSPTHLIKTRGQQVTLRCSPKSGHDTVSWYQQALGQGPQFIFQYYEEEERQRGNFPDRFSGHQFPNYSSELNVNALLLGDSALYLCASSPTQGQSSYNSPLHFGNGTRLTVT.

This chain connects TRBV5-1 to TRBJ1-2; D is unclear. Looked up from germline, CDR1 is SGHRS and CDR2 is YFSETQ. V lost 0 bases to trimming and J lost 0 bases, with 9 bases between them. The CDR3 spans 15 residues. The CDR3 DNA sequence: TGCGCCAGCAGCTTGGCCGGCGGAGCTAACTATGGCTACACCTTC. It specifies CASSLAGGANYGYTF.

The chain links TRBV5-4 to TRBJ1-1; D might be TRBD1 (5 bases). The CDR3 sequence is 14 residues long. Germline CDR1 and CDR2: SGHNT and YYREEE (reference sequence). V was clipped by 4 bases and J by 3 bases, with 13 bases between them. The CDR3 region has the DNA TGTGCCAGCAGCCTTCAGGGAACACACACTGAAGCTTTCTTT. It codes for CASSLQGTHTEAFF. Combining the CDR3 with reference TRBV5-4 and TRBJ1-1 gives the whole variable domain ETGVTQSPTHLIKTRGQQVTLRCSSQSGHNTVSWYQQALGQGPQFIFQYYREEENGRGNFPPRFSGLQFPNYSSELNVNALELDDSALYLCASSLQGTHTEAFFGQGTRLTVV.

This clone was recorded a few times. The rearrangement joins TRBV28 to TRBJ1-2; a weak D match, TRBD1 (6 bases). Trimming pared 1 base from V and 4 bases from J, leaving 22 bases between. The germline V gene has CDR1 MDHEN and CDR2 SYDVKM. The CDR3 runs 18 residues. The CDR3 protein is CASSLFSALTGLRYGYTF. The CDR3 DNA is TGTGCCAGCAGTTTATTCAGTGCTCTCACAGGGCTGCGCTATGGCTACACCTTC.

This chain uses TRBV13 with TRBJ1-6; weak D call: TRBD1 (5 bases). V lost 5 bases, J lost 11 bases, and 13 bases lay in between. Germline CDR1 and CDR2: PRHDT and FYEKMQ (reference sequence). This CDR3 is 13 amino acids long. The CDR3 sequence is CASSSAGGTPLHF. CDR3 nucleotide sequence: TGTGCCAGCAGCAGCGCCGGGGGTACACCCCTCCACTTT.

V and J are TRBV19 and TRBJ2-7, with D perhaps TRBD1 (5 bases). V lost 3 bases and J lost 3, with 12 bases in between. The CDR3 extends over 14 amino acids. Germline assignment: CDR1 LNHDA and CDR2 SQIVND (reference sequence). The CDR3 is CASSIGRQRYEQYF. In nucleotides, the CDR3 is TGTGCCAGTAGTATCGGTAGACAGCGCTACGAGCAGTACTTC.

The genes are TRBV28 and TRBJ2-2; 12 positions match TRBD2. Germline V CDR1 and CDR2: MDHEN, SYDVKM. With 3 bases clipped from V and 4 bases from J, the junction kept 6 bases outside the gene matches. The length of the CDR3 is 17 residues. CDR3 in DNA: TGTGCCAGCAGTTTCCTCCTAGCGGGGGGGCCCACCGGGGAGCTGTTTTTT. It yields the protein CASSFLLAGGPTGELFF.

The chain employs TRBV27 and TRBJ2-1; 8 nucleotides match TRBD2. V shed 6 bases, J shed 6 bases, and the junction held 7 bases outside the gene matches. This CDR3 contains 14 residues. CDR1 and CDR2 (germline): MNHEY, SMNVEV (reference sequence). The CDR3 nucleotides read TGTGCCAGCAGATTAGCGGGGCGGTTCAATGAGCAGTTCTTC. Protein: CASRLAGRFNEQFF.

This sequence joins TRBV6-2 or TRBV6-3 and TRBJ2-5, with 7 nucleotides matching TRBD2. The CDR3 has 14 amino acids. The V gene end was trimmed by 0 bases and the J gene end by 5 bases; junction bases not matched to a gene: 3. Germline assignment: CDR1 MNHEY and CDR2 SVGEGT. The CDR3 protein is CASSYSRGSETQYF. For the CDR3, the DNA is TGTGCCAGCAGTTACTCGCGGGGGTCGGAGACCCAGTACTTC.

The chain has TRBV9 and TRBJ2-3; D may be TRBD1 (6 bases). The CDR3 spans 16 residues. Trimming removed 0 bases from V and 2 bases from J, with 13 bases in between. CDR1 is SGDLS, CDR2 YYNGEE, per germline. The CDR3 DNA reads TGTGCCAGCAGCGTAGCTTCACAGGGCACCACAGATACGCAGTATTTT. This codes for CASSVASQGTTDTQYF.

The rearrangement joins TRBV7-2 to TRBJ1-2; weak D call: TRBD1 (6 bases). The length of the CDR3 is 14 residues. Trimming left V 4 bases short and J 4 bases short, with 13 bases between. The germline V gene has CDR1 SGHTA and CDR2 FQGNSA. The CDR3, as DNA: TGTGCCAGCAGCTCTACTACAGGGTCCTATGGCTACACCTTC. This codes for CASSSTTGSYGYTF.

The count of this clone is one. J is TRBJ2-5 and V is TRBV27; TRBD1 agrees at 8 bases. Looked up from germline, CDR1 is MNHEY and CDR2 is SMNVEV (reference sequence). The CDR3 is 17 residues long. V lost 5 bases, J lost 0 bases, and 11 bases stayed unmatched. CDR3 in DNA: TGTGCCAGCAGTCAAGGACAGGGCACCTTGTACCAAGAGACCCAGTACTTC. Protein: CASSQGQGTLYQETQYF.

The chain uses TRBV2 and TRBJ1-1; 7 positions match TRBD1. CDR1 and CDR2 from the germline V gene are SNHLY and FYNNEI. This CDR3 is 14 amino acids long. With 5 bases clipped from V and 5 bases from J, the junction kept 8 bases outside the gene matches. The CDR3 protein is CASSPRTGATEAFF. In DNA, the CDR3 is TGTGCCAGCAGTCCTAGGACAGGAGCTACTGAAGCTTTCTTT.

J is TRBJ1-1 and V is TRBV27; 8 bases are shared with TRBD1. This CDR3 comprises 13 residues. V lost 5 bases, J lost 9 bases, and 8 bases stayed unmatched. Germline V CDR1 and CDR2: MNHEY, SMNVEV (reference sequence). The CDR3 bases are TGTGCCAGCAGTCCCTACGACAGGGGTAAAGCTTTCTTT. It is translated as CASSPYDRGKAFF.

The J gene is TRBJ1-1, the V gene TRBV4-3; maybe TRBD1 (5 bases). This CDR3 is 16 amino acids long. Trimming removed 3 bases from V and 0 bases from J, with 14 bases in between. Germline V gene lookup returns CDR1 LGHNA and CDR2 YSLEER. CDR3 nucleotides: TGCGCCAGCAGCCATCCCCAGGGAGGGGTGAACACTGAAGCTTTCTTT. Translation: CASSHPQGGVNTEAFF.